The TCR beta chain described here comes from a study of T cells in Graves' hyperthyroidism and ophthalmopathy. There were TCR beta CDR3 regions amplified from RNA transcripts. A first-round RT-PCR of the TCR CDR3 used the HTBI primer set. TCRdb re-called the multiplex PCR reads through MiXCR, storing one row per CDR3 protein. The sample yields about 570,000 distinct CDR3 sequences, 46% seen once. This receptor was obtained from an adult woman with Graves' disease, either hyperthyroidism or ophthalmopathy (not recorded which). The sequenced sample was peripheral blood or thyroid tissue (not recorded which).

The CDR3 DNA follows: TGTGCCAGCAGTGGCAGCATTCCAGATCAGCCCCAGCATTTT. It encodes CASSGSIPDQPQHF. V is TRBV2 and J is TRBJ1-5; D is unclear. Germline lookup yields CDR1 SNHLY and CDR2 FYNNEI. The CDR3 covers 14 residues. Trimming removed 4 bases at V and 5 bases at J, with 12 bases between.